This TCR beta chain was recovered during a study of cytomegalovirus exposure and HLA in healthy donors. Amplification used 60 Vbeta primers and 13 Jbeta primers. In the authors' methods: Among the unique TCR beta chains that a later analysis counted, about 84 million in all, roughly 11 million were shared. Only in-frame clones appear in the TCRdb table, and some are missing; sequencing was by immunoSEQ multiplex PCR. For V, J and clone size, that table is used; D and trimming come from the DNA. The table has some 190,000 clones, approximately 80% seen once. The CDR3 length is 14 residues. The V end was cut by 4 bases, the J end by 3 bases, with 13 bases between. Germline CDR1 reads SGHRS; CDR2 reads YFSETQ. In regard to this clone: Its cognate antigen is unknown.

Among the donors, all were healthy bone marrow donors. Study results and limitations: The CMV antigen specificity of a few CMV-associated chains was confirmed through in vitro analysis. Previously analyzed data showed that most TCR beta V segments were productive at a frequency of about 87% or about 30%.

The TCR was taken from a woman aged 25 to 39 in good health and CMV-seropositive. The sample comprised PBMCs. The rearrangement links TRBV5-1 to TRBJ2-5; the D gene is possibly TRBD1 (5 bases). The CDR3 DNA reads TGCGCCAGCAGCGTTCTTGTAGGGGAAGAGACCCAGTACTTC. Amino acids: CASSVLVGEETQYF.